This TCR beta chain was sequenced during a study of CD8+ T cells in alopecia areata. Whole-study results and caveats: More clonal than normal scalp was lesional scalp, particularly alopecia totalis/universalis.

V was pared by 4 bases and J by 4 bases, with 10 bases between. Germline loops: CDR1 SGHNT, CDR2 YYREEE (reference sequence). The CDR3 is 13 amino acids. Lesional scalp punch biopsies and peripheral blood came from alopecia areata patients. Sorted out of PBMCs were CD4+ T cells and CD8+ T cells. RNA, once extracted, was reverse transcribed into cDNA for use as the sequencing template. Profiled with immunoSEQ multiplex PCR; TCRdb holds only in-frame clones, not every one. The table has roughly 130,000 clones, approximately 53% seen once; the top ten hold 4.5% to 5.5%. Regarding this clone: Its antigen is unidentified.

The chain combines TRBV5-4 with TRBJ2-3, with D maybe TRBD1 (5 bases). The source of this sequence is a human donor with alopecia areata. The sample was CD4+ T cells sorted from blood, taken at week 0. CDR3 protein: CASSPKGSDTQYF. DNA of the CDR3: TGTGCCAGCAGCCCTAAGGGGTCAGATACGCAGTATTTT.